The 6 T cell receptor beta chains in this list originate from one sample, sequenced in a study of post-analysis software for immune sequencing data (dated by TCRdb to the mid-2010s). What the authors observed across the whole study: About five TRBV segments, including TRBV5-6, TRBV5-1 and TRBV20-1, were significantly more frequent in patients than controls.

The library was produced with PCR. The instrument was an Illumina HiSeq 2500. To reduce PCR and sequencing biases, unique molecular identifiers were built into the TCR beta cDNA libraries. Through fastp at Q25 and MiXCR, TCRdb rebuilt clones from the public reads, retaining in-frame beta chains. Every CDR3 protein is listed once, alongside the most common genes and DNA of its rows. The sample table contains fewer than 850,000 distinct CDR3 sequences; only one count was recorded for 25% to 30% of them. The ten largest clonotypes hold under 0.7% of the sample. No antigens are known for them. The sample consisted of blood. The source of these receptors is a girl aged 10 to 17 with multiple sclerosis.

This clonotype was detected only a few times. V usage is TRBV12-3 or TRBV12-4 and J usage is TRBJ2-4; 7 nucleotides match TRBD1. CDR3 length: 14 amino acids. V was pared by 5 bases and J by 7 bases, with 8 bases of the junction left unmatched. CDR3 protein: CASSPEGGGNIQYF. CDR3 nucleotide sequence: TGTGCCAGCAGTCCTGAAGGGGGCGGGAACATTCAGTACTTC.

With respect to this clonotype: The conserved final phenylalanine or tryptophan is absent from the CDR3, which likely points to a read error. It is unclear where the CDR3 begins or ends on the DNA, so no DNA is shown, and the CDR3 is as TCRdb lists it. The gene calls are TRBV21-1 and TRBJ1-1; no DNA check was done on the table's D call, TRBD1. TRBV21-1 is a pseudogene locus. The CDR3 spans 14 amino acids, including both terminal residues. This CDR3 reads CASSSPRLNTEAFC.

This clonotype was detected a few times. The chain joins TRBV6-1 to TRBJ2-6, with D unclear. Looked up from germline, CDR1 is MNHNS and CDR2 is SASEGT. The germline V and J ends were trimmed by 0 bases and 4 bases, with 4 bases remaining between them. The CDR3 loop spans 14 amino acids. The CDR3 sequence: CASSEAVGANVLTF. The CDR3 DNA reads TGTGCCAGCAGTGAAGCGGTAGGGGCCAACGTCCTGACTTTC.

The rearrangement uses TRBV14 and TRBJ1-1; possibly TRBD1 for D (5 bases). V was shortened by 6 bases and J by 2 bases, with 19 bases between the two germline ends. The CDR3 is 16 amino acids. CDR1 and CDR2 (germline): SGHDN, FVKESK. The CDR3 protein is CASRKGQRGFNTEAFF. The DNA of the CDR3 is TGTGCCAGCAGAAAGGGGCAGAGGGGCTTCAACACTGAAGCTTTCTTT. The variable domain in full, completed from reference TRBV14 and TRBJ1-1, reads EAGVTQFPSHSVIEKGQTVTLRCDPISGHDNLYWYRRVMGKEIKFLLHFVKESKQDESGMPNNRFLAERTGGTYSTLKVQPAELEDSGVYFCASRKGQRGFNTEAFFGQGTRLTVV.

This clonotype was counted between two and nine times. The chain combines TRBV7-2 with TRBJ1-4; D ambiguous. V lost 3 bases and J lost 2, with 7 bases in between. In germline, CDR1 is SGHTA, CDR2 FQGNSA. The length of the CDR3 is 14 residues. This chain's CDR3 is CASSFPPTNEKLFF. In DNA, the CDR3 is TGTGCCAGCAGCTTTCCACCGACTAATGAAAAACTGTTTTTT.

The rearrangement joins TRBV6-5 to TRBJ2-7; TRBD2 matches 10 bases. The germline gives CDR1 MNHEY, CDR2 SVGAGI. The junction had 18 bases not matched to a gene; V was cut back by 8 bases and J by 2 bases. The CDR3 covers 18 residues. CDR3 protein: CASVRQLAGLGGAYEQYF. The CDR3 DNA follows: TGTGCCAGCGTTCGTCAACTAGCGGGACTTGGAGGGGCCTACGAGCAGTACTTC.